The clone carrying this T cell receptor beta chain has a handful of counts. Time point of the sample: pre-treatment sample, taken before nivolumab and TIL therapy. Sequencing used immunoSEQ v3. Method: immunoSEQ multiplex PCR; TCRdb's copy keeps in-frame clones and lacks some. The sample comprises some 60,000 clones, approximately 69% of which are singletons, and around 6.6% rests with the top ten. This sample was taken from a study of TIL therapy for anti-PD-1-resistant metastatic lung cancer. The CDR3 contains 15 residues. The V gene's germline CDR1 is SGHRS and CDR2 YFSETQ. V lost 7 bases to trimming and J lost 0 bases, with 14 bases between them.

V is TRBV5-1 and J is TRBJ2-1, with D tentatively TRBD1 (5 bases). Source: blood, taken at baseline. The sequence derives from a person between 25 and 79 years old with non-small cell lung cancer. As DNA, the CDR3 is TGCGCCAGCCGCAGGGCCTCTGACTCCTACAATGAGCAGTTCTTC. Protein product: CASRRASDSYNEQFF. Looking up the rest from reference TRBV5-1 and TRBJ2-1 gives the full variable domain: KAGVTQTPRYLIKTRGQQVTLSCSPISGHRSVSWYQQTPGQGLQFLFEYFSETQRNKGNFPGRFSGRQFSNSRSEMNVSTLELGDSALYLCASRRASDSYNEQFFGPGTRLTVL.